The 10 T cell receptor beta chains in this list originate from one sample, sequenced in a study of shared clonotypes between healthy human individuals. The table came from immunoSEQ multiplex PCR; TCRdb's copy has only in-frame clones and leaves some out. The profile shows about 480,000 clones, approximately 79% of them singletons. Sequences were obtained from PBMCs. The receptors were gathered from a woman aged 35 to 49 in good health. Some clones in this sample may be carry-over from other donors' samples.

The chain uses TRBV29-1 and TRBJ2-1, with a tentative D call TRBD1 (5 bases). The CDR3 extends over 11 amino acids. The V end lost 4 bases, the J end lost 8 bases, and 9 bases lay between the germline ends. CDR1 is SQVTM, CDR2 ANQGSEA, per germline. CDR3 protein: CSVGRVDEQFF. The CDR3 coding sequence is TGCAGCGTTGGCAGGGTAGATGAGCAGTTCTTC.

This rearrangement joins TRBV30 to TRBJ2-5; TRBD2 matches 7 bases. The assigned J gene may be wrong: the sequence end matches TRBJ2-7 better. The germline CDR1 and CDR2 sequences are GTSNPN and SVGIG (reference sequence). There are 13 residues in the CDR3. CDR3 region: CAWSGAGWAEQYF. The CDR3 DNA follows: TGTGCCTGGAGTGGAGCGGGATGGGCCGAGCAGTACTTC.

The chain links TRBV28 to TRBJ2-1; D is uncertain. V gave up 4 bases and J gave up 8 bases, with 12 bases separating them. The length of the CDR3 is 13 residues. Germline lookup yields CDR1 MDHEN and CDR2 SYDVKM. CDR3 loop: CASSWAASDEQFF. In DNA, the CDR3 is TGTGCCAGCAGTTGGGCAGCGTCGGATGAGCAGTTCTTC.

V and J are TRBV7-2 and TRBJ2-7, with TRBD2 matching 8 bases. CDR1 and CDR2 (germline): SGHTA, FQGNSA. With V trimmed by 2 bases and J by 3 bases, 12 bases remained unmatched. This CDR3 has 17 residues. DNA for the CDR3: TGTGCCAGCAGCTTACAAGCGGGAGTTGTTTCGGGCTACGAGCAGTACTTC. Translating gives CASSLQAGVVSGYEQYF.

The rearrangement links TRBV28 to TRBJ1-2; D call uncertain. Germline V gene lookup returns CDR1 MDHEN and CDR2 SYDVKM. V was trimmed by 6 bases and J by 6 bases, leaving 17 bases between them. The CDR3 spans 14 residues. This CDR3 is CASSLRQWANGYTF. DNA for the CDR3: TGTGCCAGCAGCCTCAGGCAGTGGGCGAATGGCTACACCTTC.

The rearrangement links TRBV5-1 to TRBJ2-2; 7 bases fit TRBD2. The J segment lost 1 base and the V segment lost 3 bases, leaving 3 bases of the junction unmatched. This CDR3 spans 15 amino acids. From germline, CDR1 is SGHRS and CDR2 YFSETQ. The CDR3 coding sequence is TGCGCCAGCAGCTGGGAGGGAATGAACACCGGGGAGCTGTTTTTT. Its protein product is CASSWEGMNTGELFF.

The chain has TRBV10-1 and TRBJ1-1, with TRBD1 identical over 11 bases. With 6 bases clipped from V and 3 bases from J, the junction kept 3 bases outside the gene matches. Germline V gene data show CDR1 as WNHNN and CDR2 as SYGVQD (reference sequence). The CDR3 is 14 amino acids. This CDR3 is CASRAGQGDTEAFF. CDR3 nucleotide sequence: TGCGCCAGCAGGGCGGGACAGGGGGACACTGAAGCTTTCTTT.

This clone was counted once. This chain joins TRBV5-1 and TRBJ1-1; D is perhaps TRBD1 (5 bases). The germline V and J ends were trimmed by 5 bases and 4 bases, with 18 bases remaining between them. This CDR3 has 15 amino acids. Germline assignment: CDR1 SGHRS and CDR2 YFSETQ. The CDR3 is CASRGREPVGTEAFF. The CDR3 nucleotides read TGCGCCAGCAGAGGCAGGGAACCCGTGGGCACTGAAGCTTTCTTT.

The chain is built from TRBV11-2 and TRBJ2-1; the D gene is possibly TRBD2 (5 bases). This CDR3 comprises 16 residues. Trimming removed 0 bases from V and 3 bases from J, with 12 bases in between. Germline V gives CDR1 SGHAT, CDR2 FQNNGV. The CDR3 DNA follows: TGTGCCAGCAGCTTAGATTGGCGGGCCTACTACAATGAGCAGTTCTTC. It codes for CASSLDWRAYYNEQFF.

The chain links TRBV7-2 to TRBJ1-3; D is unresolved. Germline V gene lookup returns CDR1 SGHTA and CDR2 FQGNSA. Between the trimmed V and J ends, which lost 2 bases and 3 bases, there was a span of 11 bases. The CDR3 covers 15 residues. The CDR3 DNA reads as TGTGCCAGCAGCTTACGGTTTACGGGTGGAAACACCATATATTTT. Its translation is CASSLRFTGGNTIYF.